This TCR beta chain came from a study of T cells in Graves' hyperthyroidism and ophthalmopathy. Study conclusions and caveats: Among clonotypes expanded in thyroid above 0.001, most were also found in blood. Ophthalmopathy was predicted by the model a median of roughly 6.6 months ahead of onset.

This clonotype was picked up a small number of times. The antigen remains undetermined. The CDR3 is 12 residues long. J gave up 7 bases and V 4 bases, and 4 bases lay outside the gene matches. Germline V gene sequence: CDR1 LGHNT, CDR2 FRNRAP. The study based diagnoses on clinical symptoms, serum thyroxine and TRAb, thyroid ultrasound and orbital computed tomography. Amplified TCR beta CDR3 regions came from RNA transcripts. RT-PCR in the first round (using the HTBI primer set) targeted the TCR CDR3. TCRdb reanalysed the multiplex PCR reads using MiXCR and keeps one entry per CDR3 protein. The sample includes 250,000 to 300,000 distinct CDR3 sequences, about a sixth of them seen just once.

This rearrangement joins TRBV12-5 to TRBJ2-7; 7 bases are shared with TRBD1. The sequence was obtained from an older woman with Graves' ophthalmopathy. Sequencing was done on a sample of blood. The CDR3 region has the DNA TGTGCTAGTGGTTCAAGACAGGGTGAGCAGTACTTC. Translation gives CASGSRQGEQYF.